These 13 T cell receptor beta chains originate from one sample sequenced in a study of Graves' ophthalmopathy and Graves' hyperthyroidism. RNA transcripts served as template for amplifying TCR beta CDR3 sequences. Second-round multiplex PCR came after a first-round RT-PCR that employed HTBI primers. TCRdb reprocessed the multiplex PCR reads via MiXCR and lists one record per CDR3 protein. The repertoire includes roughly 1.1 million distinct CDR3 sequences, 36% of them detected once, and over 8.5% sits in the top ten. What was sequenced was peripheral blood or thyroid tissue (not recorded which). These receptors were obtained from an adult man with Graves' hyperthyroidism.

At least ten counts were recorded for this clonotype. This chain joins TRBV5-1 and TRBJ2-6; D gene ambiguous. V lost 0 bases and J lost 6, with 13 bases in between. The CDR3 is 16 amino acids. Looked up from germline, CDR1 is SGHRS and CDR2 is YFSETQ. CDR3 amino acids: CASSLAPGSEANVLTF. CDR3 bases: TGCGCCAGCAGCTTGGCCCCGGGTTCCGAGGCCAACGTCCTGACTTTC.

The chain carries TRBV20-1 and TRBJ1-5; 7 nucleotides align to TRBD1. The CDR3 runs to 17 residues. Trimming cost V 0 bases and J 5 bases; bases outside gene matches: 13. Germline CDR1 DFQATT, CDR2 SNEGSKA (reference sequence). This chain's CDR3 is CSARDWGRPGGYQPQHF. CDR3 in DNA: TGCAGTGCTAGAGATTGGGGGAGGCCAGGGGGGTATCAGCCCCAGCATTTT.

In DNA, the CDR3 is TGCAGCGTTGAAGATCGGGGACTAGCGGGAAGCTACGAGCAGTACTTC. Residues: CSVEDRGLAGSYEQYF. The chain joins TRBV29-1 to TRBJ2-7; 13 positions agree with TRBD2. The J segment lost 3 bases and the V segment lost 0 bases, leaving 5 bases of the junction unmatched. CDR3 length: 16 amino acids. CDR1 is SQVTM, CDR2 ANQGSEA, per germline.

A few counts support this clonotype. The chain carries TRBV12-3 or TRBV12-4 and TRBJ2-7; D remains ambiguous. Trimming took 2 bases from V and 2 from J, leaving 16 bases between them. The CDR3 loop spans 16 amino acids. The CDR3 spells CASSLMKGKVAYEQYF. Here the CDR3 DNA reads TGTGCCAGCAGTTTAATGAAGGGAAAAGTAGCCTACGAGCAGTACTTC.

This clonotype was seen many times. The genes are TRBV10-3 and TRBJ2-7; 11 nucleotides align to TRBD2. The V and J ends lost 6 bases and 0 bases, in that order; junction bases with no gene match: 4. Germline assignment: CDR1 ENHRY and CDR2 SYGVKD. This CDR3 contains 15 residues. In DNA, the CDR3 is TGTGCCATCAGAGGTAGCGGGGGGGCCTCCTACGAGCAGTACTTC. This gives the protein CAIRGSGGASYEQYF.

This rearrangement joins TRBV5-1 to TRBJ2-2; D ambiguous. The CDR3 totals 15 residues. In germline, CDR1 is SGHRS, CDR2 YFSETQ. V dropped 4 bases and J dropped 6 bases, with 16 bases sitting between them. The CDR3 DNA reads TGCGCCAGCAGCCCGTCCCCACAGCCCCCCGGGGAGCTGTTTTTT. It specifies CASSPSPQPPGELFF.

This clonotype showed up just a few times. At one end the junction does not follow the germline gene, possibly because of a read error. The chain recombines TRBV10-3 with TRBJ1-2; TRBD1 aligns across 7 bases. The germline gives CDR1 ENHRY, CDR2 SYGVKD. The CDR3 has 14 residues. DNA of the CDR3: TGTGCCAGCAGTGTGACAGGGCCTTCGGATGGCTACACCTTC. This codes for CASSVTGPSDGYTF.

The chain combines TRBV20-1 with TRBJ2-5; D is undetermined. CDR3 size: 11 residues. The germline V gene has CDR1 DFQATT and CDR2 SNEGSKA (reference sequence). The CDR3 here is CSALGPETQYF. The CDR3, as DNA: TGCAGCGCCTTGGGCCCGGAGACCCAGTACTTC.

This rearrangement joins TRBV4-2 to TRBJ2-7, with 7 nucleotides matching TRBD1. V shed 0 bases and J 3 bases; nucleotides not matched to a gene: 11. This CDR3 is 17 amino acids long. The germline CDR1 and CDR2 sequences are LGHNA and YNFKEQ. The CDR3: CASSQEGTELGHYEQYF. For the CDR3, the DNA is TGTGCCAGCAGCCAAGAGGGGACAGAGCTGGGCCACTACGAGCAGTACTTC.

Note on this clonotype: The germline gene is not matched at one end of the junction; a read error may be the cause. The chain carries TRBV6-6 and TRBJ2-5; 15 bases fit TRBD2. The CDR3 runs to 16 residues. Germline CDR1 reads MNHNY; CDR2 reads SVGAGI (reference sequence). The CDR3 loop is CASSWTSGREDETPYF. CDR3 coding DNA: TGTGCCAGCAGTTGGACTAGCGGGAGGGAGGACGAGACCCCGTACTTC.

The V and J genes are TRBV28 and TRBJ2-7; D is perhaps TRBD2 (5 bases). Trimming shortened V by 10 bases and J by 2 bases, and 12 bases separated the two germline ends. The germline gives CDR1 MDHEN, CDR2 SYDVKM. This CDR3 region has 12 residues. The CDR3 sequence: CATLGNPYEQYF. CDR3 DNA sequence: TGTGCCACCCTCGGGAACCCCTACGAGCAGTACTTC.

The chain joins TRBV2 to TRBJ1-2; no reliable D call. The CDR3 consists of 16 residues. The V end was cut by 4 bases, the J end by 1 base, with 16 bases between. Germline-derived CDR1 and CDR2 are SNHLY and FYNNEI. The CDR3 region is CASSGAVWGSNYGYTF. The CDR3 DNA sequence: TGTGCCAGCAGTGGGGCTGTGTGGGGAAGTAACTATGGCTACACCTTC.

This clonotype came up many times. This chain joins TRBV14 and TRBJ2-6; D is unresolved. CDR3 length: 16 residues. Per the germline V gene, CDR1 is SGHDN and CDR2 is FVKESK. Trimming cost V 1 base and J 0 bases, with 7 bases left between them. Written as DNA, the CDR3 is TGTGCCAGCAGCCAAGTCGGAAACTCTGGGGCCAACGTCCTGACTTTC. Encoded protein: CASSQVGNSGANVLTF.